This T cell receptor (beta chain) was documented in a study of vaccination effects on CD4 cells after COVID-19. Across the study: Vaccine administered to participants consisted of two doses of either BNT162b2 or mRNA-1273. General observations from the study: Convalescent patients in the study were few, and early post-infection timepoints were absent. Only 1 of 255 vaccine-induced clones from healthy vaccinees cross-reacted with common cold coronaviruses.

Sequencing was performed with immunoSEQ multiplex PCR; in TCRdb, only in-frame clones are kept and a portion is missing. This sample has about 79,000 clones, with roughly 72% found just once. Expansion of antigen-specific CD4+ T cells with viral peptide pools was carried out by the ViraFEST assay before sequencing. Cultured cells yielded isolated CD4+ T cells after 10 days. No vaccinee had earlier SARS-CoV-2 infection, and nucleocapsid antibodies were negative. In the case of this clone: Its matching antigen is unknown.

This TCR was sampled from a human donor who received a COVID-19 vaccine. Sample: CD4+ T cells from PBMCs cultured with HCoV-229E spike peptides, taken before COVID-19 vaccination.

CDR3 amino acids: CASSIALWTGGTGELFF. In nucleotides, the CDR3 is TGTGCCAGTAGTATAGCGTTGTGGACAGGGGGTACCGGGGAGCTGTTTTTT. The V gene is TRBV19, the J gene TRBJ2-2, with 10 positions matching TRBD1. CDR1 LNHDA and CDR2 SQIVND come from the germline V gene (reference sequence). This CDR3 has 17 amino acids. V shed 1 base and J 5 bases; nucleotides not matched to a gene: 7.